The rows below give T cell receptor beta chains drawn from one sample of a study of blood T cell repertoires in COVID-19. Data came from immunoSEQ multiplex PCR; TCRdb stores just in-frame clones and leaves some out. Of approximately 45,000 clones in the sample, around 90% were seen once. The sequencing sample was made of peripheral blood. These TCRs come from a woman between 40 and 50 years old with acute or convalescent COVID-19. The CDR3 runs from the conserved cysteine through the conserved F or W. D genes are given only for firm matches. Size values are once, few and many counts, or a class for expanded clones, and some rows have none.

cdr3_length	v_call	d_call	clone_size	j_call	cdr3_aa	cdr3_nt
13	TRBV29-1	TRBD1	-	TRBJ1-2	CSVGQGGRYGYTF	TGCAGCGTTGGACAGGGAGGTCGGTATGGCTACACCTTC
15	TRBV5-1	-	-	TRBJ2-7	CASSLGGTGLYEQYF	TGCGCCAGCAGCTTGGGAGGCACAGGGCTCTACGAGCAGTACTTC
12	TRBV6-5	TRBD2	-	TRBJ2-7	CASGRGGYEQYF	TGTGCCAGCGGACGGGGGGGCTACGAGCAGTACTTC
16	TRBV11-1	-	-	TRBJ2-6	CASSQNRDSGANVLTF	TGTGCCAGCAGTCAAAACAGAGACTCTGGGGCCAACGTCCTGACTTTC
12	TRBV6-5	-	-	TRBJ2-1	CASSYLGDEQFF	TGTGCCAGCAGTTATTTAGGGGATGAGCAGTTCTTC
13	TRBV30	TRBD1	-	TRBJ1-1	CAWSGDSNTEAFF	TGTGCCTGGAGTGGGGACAGCAACACTGAAGCTTTCTTT
14	TRBV30	TRBD1	-	TRBJ1-4	CAWTSGTGNEKLFF	TGTGCCTGGACTTCCGGGACAGGGAATGAAAAACTGTTTTTT
15	TRBV5-3	TRBD1	-	TRBJ1-2	CARSSDRSIGYGYTF	TGTGCCAGAAGCTCGGACAGGAGTATAGGCTATGGCTACACCTTC
15	TRBV19	TRBD1	-	TRBJ2-3	CASSIRTGSTDTQYF	TGTGCCAGTAGTATCAGGACAGGGAGCACAGATACGCAGTATTTT
16	TRBV7-2	TRBD2	-	TRBJ2-3	CASSVGLAGATVTQYF	TGTGCCAGCAGCGTGGGACTAGCGGGGGCTACGGTTACGCAGTATTTT
15	TRBV6-5	TRBD2	-	TRBJ2-1	CASIITGGRYNEQFF	TGTGCCAGCATCATCACGGGCGGGAGGTACAATGAGCAGTTCTTC
14	TRBV27	-	-	TRBJ2-7	CASSLKGWSYEQYF	TGTGCCAGCAGTTTAAAGGGGTGGTCCTACGAGCAGTACTTC
13	TRBV9	-	once	TRBJ1-2	CASSGSFDTGYTF	TGTGCCAGCAGCGGCTCGTTCGACACGGGCTACACCTTC
13	TRBV14	TRBD1	-	TRBJ1-3	CASSQGDRGTRFF	TGTGCCAGCAGCCAAGGGGACAGGGGGACCCGTTTTTTT
14	TRBV3-1/TRBV3-2	TRBD1	-	TRBJ2-7	CASSPDRVGYEQYF	TGTGCCAGCAGCCCGGACAGGGTTGGGTACGAGCAGTACTTC
15	TRBV19	TRBD1	few	TRBJ1-2	CASSLAGTGGYGYTF	TGTGCCAGTAGCCTGGCCGGGACAGGGGGATATGGCTACACCTTC